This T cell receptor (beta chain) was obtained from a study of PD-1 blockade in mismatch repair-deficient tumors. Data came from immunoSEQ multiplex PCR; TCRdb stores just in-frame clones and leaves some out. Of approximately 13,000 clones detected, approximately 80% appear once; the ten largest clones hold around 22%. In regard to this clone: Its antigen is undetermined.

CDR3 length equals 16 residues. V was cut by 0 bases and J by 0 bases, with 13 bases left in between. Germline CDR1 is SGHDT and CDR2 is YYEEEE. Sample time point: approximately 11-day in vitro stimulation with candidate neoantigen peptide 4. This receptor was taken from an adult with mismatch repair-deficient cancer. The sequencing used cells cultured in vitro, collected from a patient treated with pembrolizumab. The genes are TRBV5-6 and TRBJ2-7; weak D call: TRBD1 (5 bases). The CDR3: CASSLGGTPYSYEQYF. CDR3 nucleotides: TGTGCCAGCAGCTTGGGGGGCACCCCATACTCCTACGAGCAGTACTTC.